One sample yielded the 10 T cell receptor beta chains listed below, sequenced in a study of cytomegalovirus exposure and HLA in healthy donors. PCR involved 60 Vbeta and 13 Jbeta primers. Sequencing used immunoSEQ multiplex PCR; TCRdb keeps in-frame clones, though not all of them. The table lists 200,000 or so clones, approximately 88% of them singletons, with 0.25% to 0.3% in the top ten. The sequencing sample was made of PBMCs. All receptors derive from a boy between 10 and 17 years old in good health and CMV-seronegative.

The chain has TRBV4-3 and TRBJ1-2; TRBD1 might be the D (6 bases). Germline loops: CDR1 LGHNA, CDR2 YSLEER. Trimming pared 4 bases from V and 6 bases from J, leaving 18 bases between. The CDR3 sequence is 15 residues long. CDR3 sequence reads: CASSPVLVGGDGYTF. In DNA, the CDR3 is TGCGCCAGCAGCCCAGTACTCGTAGGGGGTGATGGCTACACCTTC.

The rearrangement joins TRBV19 to TRBJ1-4; 9 bases line up with TRBD1. The junction had 9 bases not matched to a gene; V was cut back by 5 bases and J by 8 bases. Germline assignment: CDR1 LNHDA and CDR2 SQIVND (reference sequence). This CDR3 contains 15 residues. CDR3 sequence: CASSPRDREAEKLFF. In DNA form, the CDR3 reads TGTGCCAGTAGTCCAAGGGACAGGGAAGCCGAAAAACTGTTTTTT.

V is TRBV29-1 and J is TRBJ1-1, with D possibly TRBD1 on 5 matching bases. CDR1 is SQVTM, CDR2 ANQGSEA, per germline. CDR3 length: 13 residues. Trimming left V 5 bases short and J 0 bases short, with 10 bases between. The CDR3 is CSVRQFMNTEAFF. The CDR3, as DNA: TGCAGCGTTAGACAGTTCATGAACACTGAAGCTTTCTTT. The entire variable domain, with the rest obtained from reference TRBV29-1 and TRBJ1-1, is as follows: SAVISQKPSRDICQRGTSLTIQCQVDSQVTMMFWYRQQPGQSLTLIATANQGSEATYESGFVIDKFPISRPNLTFSTLTVSNMSPEDSSIYLCSVRQFMNTEAFFGQGTRLTVV.

The rearrangement joins TRBV4-1 to TRBJ1-3; 7 nucleotides match TRBD1. Germline V gene sequence: CDR1 MGHRA, CDR2 YSYEKL. V dropped 0 bases and J dropped 1; count of bases not matched to a gene: 6. The CDR3 sequence is 17 residues long. CDR3 in DNA: TGCGCCAGCAGCCAAGATCATCGGGACAGTTCTGGAAACACCATATATTTT. Protein product: CASSQDHRDSSGNTIYF.

This clone was counted between two and nine times. CDR3 loop: CASSPWGDNQPQHF. DNA of the CDR3: TGTGCCAGCAGTCCTTGGGGGGACAATCAGCCCCAGCATTTT. J is TRBJ1-5 and V is TRBV27, with TRBD1 as a possible D gene (5 bases). The germline gives CDR1 MNHEY, CDR2 SMNVEV (reference sequence). Trimming shortened V by 5 bases and J by 3 bases, and 11 bases separated the two germline ends. The CDR3 has 14 amino acids.

The chain uses TRBV6-6 and TRBJ1-4; 9 nucleotides match TRBD1. V gave up 5 bases and J gave up 1 base; unmatched junction bases: 5. The CDR3 contains 16 residues. The germline gives CDR1 MNHNY, CDR2 SVGAGI (reference sequence). The CDR3 coding sequence is TGTGCCAGCAGTCTCGGACAGGGGATAACTAATGAAAAACTGTTTTTT. Translating it yields CASSLGQGITNEKLFF.

V is TRBV30 and J is TRBJ2-2, with D perhaps matching TRBD2 (6 bases). V gave up 3 bases and J gave up 4 bases, with 12 bases separating them. CDR3 size: 14 residues. Germline CDR1 is GTSNPN and CDR2 is SVGIG (reference sequence). CDR3 sequence (DNA): TGTGCCTGGAGACGGGAGAGTCTCACCGGGGAGCTGTTTTTT. Encoded protein: CAWRRESLTGELFF.

This sequence joins TRBV25-1 and TRBJ2-1, with D possibly TRBD2 on 6 matching bases. The CDR3 sequence is 11 residues long. CDR1 and CDR2 from the germline V gene are MGHDK and SYGVNS. V was pared by 8 bases and J by 9 bases, with 11 bases between. The CDR3 nucleotides read TGTGCCAGCGGCGCGGGACTTGAGCAGTTCTTC. Translation gives CASGAGLEQFF.

The chain uses TRBV7-8 and TRBJ1-2; maybe TRBD1 (6 bases). Germline values: CDR1 SGHVS, CDR2 FQNEAQ. The V end lost 3 bases, the J end lost 1 base, and 12 bases lay between the germline ends. This CDR3 is 15 amino acids long. The CDR3: CASSLGAGLNYGYTF. The CDR3 nucleotides read TGTGCCAGCAGCTTGGGGGCTGGCCTTAACTATGGCTACACCTTC.

The rearrangement links TRBV5-1 to TRBJ2-7, with D perhaps matching TRBD1 (6 bases). This CDR3 is built from 15 residues. Germline V CDR1 and CDR2: SGHRS, YFSETQ. V was shortened by 5 bases and J by 3 bases, with 18 bases between the two germline ends. The CDR3 bases are TGCGCCAGCAGAGGGGGTGTGCTAGGGGGCTACGAGCAGTACTTC. Residues: CASRGGVLGGYEQYF.